This TCR beta chain was sequenced during a study of cytotoxic CD8 clonotypes in ibrutinib-treated CLL. Study-level information: The authors obtained response samples at a median of roughly twelve months of treatment, range 6 to 36.

About this clone: Its antigen remains unidentified.

Assay: immunoSEQ multiplex PCR; the TCRdb copy retains only in-frame clones and omits some. The data show about 140,000 clones, roughly 76% seen once. The CDR3 extends over 15 amino acids. V was clipped by 4 bases and J by 6 bases; unmatched bases: 5. From germline, CDR1 is SGHRS and CDR2 YFSETQ. General observations from the study: Public clonotypes showed up rarely, and on treatment they shrank or held steady.

This specimen was PBMCs, taken after 24 months of ibrutinib treatment. The sequence was collected from a human donor with chronic lymphocytic leukemia. The V gene is TRBV5-1, the J gene TRBJ2-2, with 11 bases matching TRBD2. The CDR3 DNA is TGCGCCAGCAGCATCCAGACTAGCGGGGCCGGGGAGCTGTTTTTT. Translating gives CASSIQTSGAGELFF.